Following are 10 T cell receptor beta chains from one sample sequenced in a study of TIL therapy for anti-PD-1-resistant metastatic lung cancer (dated by TCRdb to the early 2020s). The time point label for this specimen denotes: pre-treatment sample, taken before nivolumab and TIL therapy. Using bias-controlled multiplex PCR with the immunoSEQ v3 hsTCRB kit, the TCR beta CDR3 regions were amplified from genomic DNA. TCRdb took over this immuneACCESS table, retaining in-frame rearrangements with V and J assigned. Such tables are incomplete; in checked studies, under half of the missing clones stem from an unresolved V gene, and the remainder is unexplained. For this sample there are about 57,000 clones; less than 80% appear just once. The ten largest clonotypes hold about 4.8% of the sample. This sample comprised blood, obtained at baseline. The receptors here all came from a woman between 25 and 80 years old with non-small cell lung cancer.

J is TRBJ1-1 and V is TRBV6-6; D gene uncertain. The CDR3 has 13 residues. V was trimmed by 5 bases and J by 5 bases, leaving 12 bases between them. Germline V gene lookup returns CDR1 MNHNY and CDR2 SVGAGI (reference sequence). The CDR3 DNA follows: TGTGCCAGCAGTCAAGGCCCTGGGACTGAAGCTTTCTTT. It specifies CASSQGPGTEAFF.

The chain combines TRBV28 with TRBJ1-4; D is perhaps TRBD1 (6 bases). The CDR3 contains 13 residues. V lost 5 bases and J lost 5, with 9 bases in between. The germline V gene encodes CDR1 MDHEN and CDR2 SYDVKM. As DNA, the CDR3 is TGTGCCAGCAGTCGGACAGCGAATGAAAAACTGTTTTTT. Residues: CASSRTANEKLFF.

The V call is TRBV7-9, the J call TRBJ2-7; D call uncertain. The CDR3 contains 11 residues. Germline-derived CDR1 and CDR2 are SEHNR and FQNEAQ (reference sequence). Trimming pared 5 bases from V and 5 bases from J, leaving 7 bases between. CDR3 sequence reads: CASSPINEQYF. For the CDR3, the DNA is TGTGCCAGCAGCCCAATTAACGAGCAGTACTTC.

The chain employs TRBV6-6 and TRBJ1-1, with unresolved D. CDR1 is MNHNY and CDR2 is SVGAGI in the germline V gene (reference sequence). The CDR3 is 14 residues long. Trimming took off 2 bases at V and 0 bases at J, with 7 bases between the two ends. CDR3 loop: CASSYGGMNTEAFF. For the CDR3, the DNA is TGTGCCAGCAGTTACGGAGGTATGAACACTGAAGCTTTCTTT.

This clone was detected once. The chain joins TRBV2 to TRBJ2-5; the match to TRBD2 covers 7 bases. The end of the DNA is better explained by TRBJ2-7, so the J call may be wrong. Germline V CDR1 and CDR2: SNHLY, FYNNEI. This CDR3 is built from 14 residues. The CDR3 spells CAREVAGVGNEQYF. In nucleotides, the CDR3 is TGTGCCAGGGAGGTGGCGGGAGTAGGCAACGAGCAGTACTTC.

This chain uses TRBV7-2 with TRBJ1-2, with 8 positions matching TRBD1. V lost 3 bases to trimming and J lost 8 bases; unmatched junction nucleotides: 5. Looked up from germline, CDR1 is SGHTA and CDR2 is FQGNSA. This CDR3 has 13 amino acids. CDR3 sequence: CASSLDREDGYTF. CDR3 bases: TGTGCCAGCAGCTTGGACAGGGAGGACGGCTACACCTTC.

This chain uses TRBV6-5 with TRBJ1-6; D is unresolved. V lost 6 bases and J 9 bases, leaving 15 bases between the germline ends. CDR1 and CDR2 from the germline V gene are MNHEY and SVGAGI. This CDR3 spans 14 amino acids. For the CDR3, the DNA is TGTGCCAGCAGACCCGGGTCCATAGGTTCACCCCTCCACTTT. This gives the protein CASRPGSIGSPLHF.

This chain joins TRBV7-2 and TRBJ2-3, with TRBD1 as a possible D gene (5 bases). Germline V gene data show CDR1 as SGHTA and CDR2 as FQGNSA. The V gene lost 5 bases and the J gene lost 6 bases, with 9 bases spanning the gap. This CDR3 contains 12 residues. CDR3: CASSTQGDTQYF. In nucleotides, the CDR3 is TGTGCCAGCAGCACCCAGGGCGATACGCAGTATTTT.

The rearrangement uses TRBV4-2 and TRBJ2-3; 14 bases agree with TRBD2. This CDR3 spans 16 amino acids. In germline, CDR1 is LGHNA, CDR2 YNFKEQ. Trimming at V came to 4 bases and at J to 3 bases, leaving 3 bases not matched to a gene. DNA of the CDR3: TGTGCCAGCAGCCCAGGACTAGCGGGGGGTACAGATACGCAGTATTTT. It specifies CASSPGLAGGTDTQYF.

V gene TRBV7-8 combines with J gene TRBJ2-7, with D perhaps matching TRBD2 (5 bases). The germline gives CDR1 SGHVS, CDR2 FQNEAQ. Trimming stripped 4 bases from V and 12 bases from J, with 19 bases between. This CDR3 is built from 13 residues. The CDR3 DNA reads TGTGCCAGCAGCTCCAGAAGGACGGACTCTTCGTACTTC. Amino acid sequence: CASSSRRTDSSYF. Supplemented by reference TRBV7-8 and TRBJ2-7, the full variable domain reads GAGVSQSPRYKVAKRGQDVALRCDPISGHVSLFWYQQALGQGPEFLTYFQNEAQLDKSGLPSDRFFAERPEGSVSTLKIQRTQQEDSAVYLCASSSRRTDSSYFGPGTRLTVT.